This record covers a single T cell receptor beta chain. The antigen remains unidentified. This sample was taken from a study of T-cell memory formation after mild COVID-19. General study results and limits: Day 15 to 85 contracting clones showed balanced CD4/CD8; later expanders leaned CD4+.

The germline gives CDR1 SEHNR, CDR2 FQNEAQ (reference sequence). The CDR3 consists of 13 residues. Trimming took off 5 bases at V and 5 bases at J, with 12 bases between the two ends. TCRdb re-called the 5' RACE reads through MiXCR, storing one row per CDR3 protein. The data show 300,000 or so distinct CDR3 sequences, roughly 15% seen once. This chain joins TRBV7-9 and TRBJ1-2; no reliable D call. Source material: PBMCs or a T cell subset sorted from them (not recorded which). The origin of this receptor is a man younger than 35 who had mild COVID-19 (a few samples of this study predate the infection). Cell type and time point are not known. CDR3 amino acids: CASSPRSAYGYTF. The CDR3 DNA reads TGTGCCAGCAGCCCCAGGAGCGCATATGGCTACACCTTC.